This passage covers 20 T cell receptor beta chains from one sample sequenced in a study of PD-1 blockade in classical Hodgkin lymphoma. This table comes from immunoSEQ multiplex PCR, and its TCRdb copy is limited to in-frame clones, with some not included. The table includes 29,000 or so clones, roughly 70% detected once. Relapse was seen in all patients after autologous stem cell transplantation, and brentuximab vedotin exposure was variable. The source material was peripheral blood mononuclear cells (PBMCs), sampled before the second cycle of nivolumab. The source is a human donor with classical Hodgkin lymphoma.

The chain has TRBV18 and TRBJ2-3, with unresolved D. Germline V gene data show CDR1 as KGHSH and CDR2 as LQKENI. The CDR3 is 20 residues long. V lost 2 bases, J lost 7 bases, and 31 bases lay in between. The CDR3 DNA reads as TGTGCCAGCTCACCAGTGTCTGGTGGTGGATCCCAACCACTCCTCAATACGCAGTATTTT. Translated, it gives CASSPVSGGGSQPLLNTQYF.

The rearrangement joins TRBV11-3 to TRBJ1-2; 7 bases map to TRBD1. The junction had 5 bases not matched to a gene; V was cut back by 8 bases and J by 2 bases. The CDR3 runs 13 residues. CDR1 SGHNT and CDR2 YENEEA come from the germline V gene. DNA for the CDR3: TGTGCCAGCGACCAGGGGGGGAACTATGGCTACACCTTC. Encoded protein: CASDQGGNYGYTF.

The chain has TRBV28 and TRBJ2-2; 7 nucleotides align to TRBD2. The CDR3 loop spans 14 amino acids. Germline CDR1 reads MDHEN; CDR2 reads SYDVKM. J lost 4 bases, V lost 2 bases, and 1 base had no gene match. DNA for the CDR3: TGTGCCAGCAGTTTAGGCGGGGGCACCGGGGAGCTGTTTTTT. It specifies CASSLGGGTGELFF.

This clone has more than one count but fewer than ten. This chain connects TRBV28 to TRBJ2-5; 8 bases align to TRBD1. Germline assignment: CDR1 MDHEN and CDR2 SYDVKM. Trimming at V came to 3 bases and at J to 1 base, leaving 4 bases not matched to a gene. The CDR3 totals 15 residues. The CDR3 protein is CASSFWTGPQETQYF. DNA for the CDR3: TGTGCCAGCAGTTTCTGGACAGGGCCCCAAGAGACCCAGTACTTC.

The chain joins TRBV7-2 to TRBJ1-6; D gene ambiguous. This CDR3 comprises 11 residues. V was trimmed by 3 bases and J by 10 bases, leaving 4 bases between them. Germline V gives CDR1 SGHTA, CDR2 FQGNSA. The CDR3 protein is CASSLNSPLHF. The CDR3 coding sequence is TGTGCCAGCAGCTTGAACTCACCCCTCCACTTT.

The V gene is TRBV30, the J gene TRBJ1-4; D unclear. Deletions cut 8 bases from V and 8 bases from J, with 9 bases between. The CDR3 has 10 amino acids. The germline CDR1 and CDR2 sequences are GTSNPN and SVGIG (reference sequence). CDR3 sequence: CAGGSEKLFF. The DNA of the CDR3 is TGTGCCGGAGGGAGCGAAAAACTGTTTTTT.

This clone showed up just a few times. The chain combines TRBV19 with TRBJ1-6, with D tentatively TRBD1 (6 bases). The CDR3 length is 14 residues. Germline loops: CDR1 LNHDA, CDR2 SQIVND (reference sequence). Trimming stripped 4 bases from V and 7 bases from J, with 11 bases between. CDR3 residues: CASSTQGSNSPLHF. The CDR3 DNA sequence: TGTGCCAGTAGTACACAGGGTAGCAATTCACCCCTCCACTTT.

This clone was counted only a few times. The CDR3 reads CASSYRKINSPLHF. In DNA, the CDR3 is TGTGCCAGCAGTTACCGTAAGATAAATTCACCCCTCCACTTT. The chain couples TRBV6-5 to TRBJ1-6; no firm D call. The CDR3 covers 14 residues. V lost 2 bases to trimming and J lost 7 bases, with 9 bases between them. In germline, CDR1 is MNHEY, CDR2 SVGAGI.

The sample holds a few counts of this clone. The V and J genes are TRBV6-4 and TRBJ1-1; unclear D gene. Trimming cost V 7 bases and J 2 bases, with 2 bases left between them. Germline V CDR1 and CDR2: MRHNA, SNTAGT. There are 10 residues in the CDR3. CDR3 residues: CASKNTEAFF. CDR3 DNA sequence: TGTGCCAGCAAAAACACTGAAGCTTTCTTT.

This clone turned up a few times. The chain links TRBV29-1 to TRBJ1-2; D call uncertain. Trimming left V 4 bases short and J 7 bases short, with 10 bases between. The CDR3 loop spans 11 amino acids. Germline loops: CDR1 SQVTM, CDR2 ANQGSEA. The CDR3: CSVVWGSGYTF. The CDR3 coding sequence is TGCAGCGTTGTTTGGGGAAGTGGCTACACCTTC.

CDR3 protein: CASSKVAGGYNEQFF. For the CDR3, the DNA is TGTGCCAGCAGCAAAGTGGCGGGGGGGTACAATGAGCAGTTCTTC. This chain joins TRBV21-1 and TRBJ2-1; TRBD2 is the table's D call, not checked against the DNA. TRBV21-1 is a documented pseudogene. The CDR3 extends over 15 amino acids.

This chain uses TRBV7-2 with TRBJ2-3; D is perhaps TRBD2 (6 bases). The germline V gene encodes CDR1 SGHTA and CDR2 FQGNSA. The CDR3 covers 15 residues. Trimming removed 6 bases at V and 3 bases at J, with 16 bases between. The DNA for the CDR3 is TGTGCCAGCAGTAGGAGACTAGTTGGGACAGATACGCAGTATTTT. Translation: CASSRRLVGTDTQYF.

The gene calls are TRBV29-1 and TRBJ1-2; TRBD1 might be the D (6 bases). V was clipped by 3 bases and J by 8 bases, with 16 bases between them. CDR3 size: 13 residues. CDR1 and CDR2 from the germline V gene are SQVTM and ANQGSEA. The CDR3 DNA reads as TGCAGCGTTGATCCCGGGGGCGCAGGGGGCTACACCTTC. It encodes CSVDPGGAGGYTF.

V is TRBV10-2 and J is TRBJ1-1; the D gene is possibly TRBD1 (6 bases). Germline CDR1 is WSHSY and CDR2 is SAAADI. V dropped 11 bases and J dropped 6 bases, with 19 bases sitting between them. This CDR3 region has 13 residues. CDR3 region: CAVPGDGGPEAFF. The CDR3 nucleotides are TGCGCCGTGCCGGGCGACGGGGGCCCTGAAGCTTTCTTT.

The chain recombines TRBV28 with TRBJ1-1; D is possibly TRBD1 (6 bases). Between the trimmed V and J ends, which lost 3 bases and 6 bases, there was a span of 14 bases. CDR1 MDHEN and CDR2 SYDVKM come from the germline V gene. The CDR3 sequence is 14 residues long. The CDR3 nucleotides are TGTGCCAGCAGTTTTTTCGGGGGGCGCCCTGAAGCTTTCTTT. This codes for CASSFFGGRPEAFF.

The chain links TRBV14 to TRBJ2-6; D is unclear. CDR1 SGHDN and CDR2 FVKESK come from the germline V gene. The CDR3 contains 15 residues. V shed 2 bases and J shed 0 bases, with 5 bases lying between them. The CDR3 is CASSQRTSGANVLTF. CDR3 DNA sequence: TGTGCCAGCAGCCAAAGGACCTCTGGGGCCAACGTCCTGACTTTC.

DNA of the CDR3: TGTGCCAGCAGGGGGGAAACCTATAATTCACCCCTCCACTTT. The encoded protein is CASRGETYNSPLHF. The rearrangement joins TRBV27 to TRBJ1-6, with D possibly matching TRBD1 (5 bases). The ends were cut back, 6 bases at V and 2 bases at J, with 8 bases in the middle. This CDR3 is 14 amino acids long. CDR1 and CDR2 (germline): MNHEY, SMNVEV (reference sequence).

The chain recombines TRBV6-4 with TRBJ2-1, with 10 bases aligning to TRBD1. The CDR3 has 14 residues. The trim removed 3 bases at V and 8 bases at J, leaving 4 bases unmatched. Germline V CDR1 and CDR2: MRHNA, SNTAGT. CDR3 nucleotide sequence: TGTGCCAGCAGTGAGGGACAGGGGATATATGAGCAGTTCTTC. Amino acid sequence: CASSEGQGIYEQFF.

The count of this clone is one. This rearrangement joins TRBV28 to TRBJ1-4; D is uncertain. Germline V gives CDR1 MDHEN, CDR2 SYDVKM. The CDR3 loop spans 14 amino acids. The V gene lost 3 bases and the J gene lost 4 bases, with 9 bases spanning the gap. The CDR3 coding sequence is TGTGCCAGCAGTTTTCGGGCCCTTAATGAAAAACTGTTTTTT. Encoded protein: CASSFRALNEKLFF.

The chain combines TRBV9 with TRBJ2-1; 8 bases match TRBD1. The CDR3 has 16 residues. V dropped 2 bases and J dropped 7; count of bases not matched to a gene: 11. Looked up from germline, CDR1 is SGDLS and CDR2 is YYNGEE. CDR3 amino acids: CASSVTGGGLSNEQFF. The CDR3 DNA follows: TGTGCCAGCAGCGTTACAGGGGGAGGACTTTCGAATGAGCAGTTCTTC.